The 5 T cell receptor beta chains in this list originate from one sample, sequenced in a study of T cells in women clearing cervical HPV infection. Sequencing was performed with immunoSEQ multiplex PCR; in TCRdb, only in-frame clones are kept and a portion is missing. This table holds around 31,000 clones. The sample consisted of blood buffy coat. The receptors here all came from a woman between 18 and 70 years old with a cervical HPV16 infection that either progressed to CIN3+ or cleared (not recorded which).

The CDR3 DNA, read in part, is TGTGCCATCAGCAGTAGCGGGGGGGGACCCTACGAG. This translates into CAISSSGGGPYE. The entire CDR3 protein reads CAISSSGGGPYEQYF. This chain joins TRBV10-3 and TRBJ2-7; 11 bases map to TRBD2. The DNA ends 3 residues before the CDR3 does, and the rest of the CDR3 is filled in from the germline J gene. Trimming took 6 bases from V and 2 from J; bases not matched to a gene: 6. Germline CDR1 and CDR2: ENHRY and SYGVKD. CDR3 length: 15 residues.

As regards this clone: Sequencing ends 3 residues short of the CDR3 end; the germline J gene provides the rest. The rearrangement joins TRBV4-1 to TRBJ2-1, with a weak D call TRBD2 (6 bases). Germline V gene data show CDR1 as MGHRA and CDR2 as YSYEKL. Trimming pared 4 bases from V and 0 bases from J, leaving 13 bases between. The CDR3 loop spans 16 amino acids. The CDR3 reads CASSPTGLVSYNEQFF. CDR3 DNA (partial): TGCGCCAGCAGCCCGACGGGACTCGTCTCCTACAATGAG.

The covered CDR3 bases are TGTGCCAGCAGCTTTGGCCCTGAA. Protein product: CASSFGPE. The entire CDR3 protein reads CASSFGPEAFF. The V and J genes are TRBV7-9 and TRBJ1-1; D gene unclear. The read gets to within 3 residues of the CDR3 end, and the germline J gene fills in the rest. Trimming left V 3 bases short and J 6 bases short, with 5 bases between. Germline values: CDR1 SEHNR, CDR2 FQNEAQ (reference sequence). The CDR3 loop spans 11 amino acids.

Worth noting for this clone: The read ends 3 residues early relative to the CDR3; the germline J gene fills the gap. The chain recombines TRBV7-3 with TRBJ2-2, with a weak D call TRBD1 (6 bases). CDR3 length: 14 amino acids. Germline V gives CDR1 SGHTA, CDR2 FQGTGA. Trimming removed 2 bases from V and 4 bases from J, with 8 bases in between. CDR3 bases read: TGTGCCAGCAGCTTAGGACAGACCACCGGGGAG. Translated: CASSLGQTTGE. The CDR3 in full is CASSLGQTTGELFF.

Worth noting for this clone: The read halts 3 residues ahead of the CDR3 end, with the missing end drawn from the germline J gene. The V call is TRBV11-2, the J call TRBJ2-5; D might be TRBD2 (5 bases). Germline loops: CDR1 SGHAT, CDR2 FQNNGV. CDR3 length equals 15 residues. The ends were cut back, 0 bases at V and 7 bases at J, with 15 bases in the middle. CDR3 sequence reads: CASSLDSPSSVTQYF. CDR3 DNA (partial): TGTGCCAGCAGCTTAGATTCACCTAGCTCAGTGACC.